Listed below are T cell receptor beta chains from one sample, sequenced in a study of human versus mouse CDR3 diversity and MHC coevolution. Method: immunoSEQ multiplex PCR; TCRdb's copy keeps in-frame clones and lacks some. Here the sample spans about 81,000 clones, roughly 93% being singletons. The sample taken for sequencing was naive CD4+ T cells from blood. These receptors originate from a person aged 30-69 years in good health. The CDR3 runs from the conserved cysteine through the conserved F or W. Each record gives: V gene, D gene, clone size, CDR3 length, J gene, CDR3 protein, CDR3 DNA. The D gene is left open where the match is weak. Not all rows give a size; the values are once, few, many and, for expanded clones, a class.

V: TRBV9
D: TRBD2
size: -
length: 15
J: TRBJ2-7
CDR3: CASSVMGLAGYEQYF
DNA: TGTGCCAGCAGCGTAATGGGACTAGCGGGATACGAGCAGTACTTC

V: TRBV18
D: TRBD1
size: -
length: 14
J: TRBJ1-1
CDR3: CASTRDSLNTEAFF
DNA: TGTGCCAGCACGCGGGACAGTCTGAACACTGAAGCTTTCTTT

V: TRBV6-1
D: -
size: -
length: 15
J: TRBJ2-1
CDR3: CATCRWTEGHNEQFF
DNA: TGTGCCACGTGCCGGTGGACGGAGGGTCACAATGAGCAGTTCTTC

V: TRBV9
D: -
size: -
length: 14
J: TRBJ2-7
CDR3: CASSTSGNLNEQYF
DNA: TGTGCCAGCAGCACCTCCGGGAACCTCAACGAGCAGTACTTC

V: TRBV5-1
D: TRBD2
size: -
length: 16
J: TRBJ2-7
CDR3: CASSLARGSSSYEQYF
DNA: TGCGCCAGCAGCTTGGCCCGCGGGAGTTCTTCCTACGAGCAGTACTTC

V: TRBV30
D: TRBD1
size: -
length: 17
J: TRBJ1-2
CDR3: CAWSVQGFYRGAYGYTF
DNA: TGTGCCTGGAGTGTACAAGGGTTCTACAGGGGGGCCTATGGCTACACCTTC

V: TRBV28
D: -
size: -
length: 15
J: TRBJ1-2
CDR3: CATQRGGPPNYGYTF
DNA: TGTGCCACCCAAAGGGGGGGTCCCCCCAACTATGGCTACACCTTC

V: TRBV5-5
D: TRBD1
size: -
length: 17
J: TRBJ2-5
CDR3: CASSLGAGGGWGETQYF
DNA: TGTGCCAGCAGCTTGGGGGCAGGGGGCGGTTGGGGAGAGACCCAGTACTTC

V: TRBV4-3
D: TRBD1
size: -
length: 15
J: TRBJ1-1
CDR3: CASSRDRGPLAEAFF
DNA: TGCGCCAGCAGCCGGGACAGGGGCCCCCTGGCTGAAGCTTTCTTT

V: TRBV28
D: -
size: -
length: 14
J: TRBJ1-4
CDR3: CASLDTTTNEKLFF
DNA: TGTGCCAGCCTTGACACCACAACTAATGAAAAACTGTTTTTT

V: TRBV6-8
D: -
size: -
length: 12
J: TRBJ1-2
CDR3: CASSFMRDGYTF
DNA: TGTGCCAGCAGTTTTATGCGAGATGGCTACACCTTC

V: TRBV6-5
D: -
size: -
length: 13
J: TRBJ1-6
CDR3: CASSGEGNSPLHF
DNA: TGTGCCAGCAGTGGCGAGGGAAATTCACCCCTCCACTTT

V: TRBV27
D: -
size: -
length: 16
J: TRBJ2-6
CDR3: CASSLLGGGGANVLTF
DNA: TGTGCCAGCAGTTTATTAGGGGGGGGAGGGGCCAACGTCCTGACTTTC

V: TRBV7-2
D: TRBD1
size: -
length: 15
J: TRBJ2-3
CDR3: CASSPGQGRTDTQYF
DNA: TGTGCCAGCAGCCCCGGACAGGGTCGCACAGATACGCAGTATTTT

V: TRBV5-1
D: -
size: -
length: 15
J: TRBJ2-3
CDR3: CASSAQGWGTDTQYF
DNA: TGCGCCAGCAGCGCACAGGGTTGGGGTACAGATACGCAGTATTTT

V: TRBV7-7
D: TRBD2
size: -
length: 16
J: TRBJ2-1
CDR3: CASSPTGLAGGGEQFF
DNA: TGTGCCAGCAGCCCGACGGGACTAGCGGGAGGGGGTGAGCAGTTCTTC

V: TRBV7-2
D: -
size: -
length: 16
J: TRBJ1-6
CDR3: CASRADLSSYNSPLHF
DNA: TGTGCCAGCAGAGCCGACTTGAGCTCCTATAATTCACCCCTCCACTTT

V: TRBV9
D: TRBD2
size: -
length: 17
J: TRBJ2-3
CDR3: CASSATSGARTTDTQYF
DNA: TGTGCCAGCAGCGCAACTAGCGGGGCCAGGACCACAGATACGCAGTATTTT

V: TRBV19
D: -
size: -
length: 16
J: TRBJ2-7
CDR3: CASQRSGNGIGYEQYF
DNA: TGTGCCAGCCAGAGGTCCGGGAACGGTATTGGCTACGAGCAGTACTTC

V: TRBV18
D: -
size: -
length: 17
J: TRBJ2-1
CDR3: CASSPPAGELSYNEQFF
DNA: TGTGCCAGCTCACCACCGGCAGGGGAGCTCTCCTACAATGAGCAGTTCTTC

V: TRBV28
D: TRBD1
size: -
length: 13
J: TRBJ2-1
CDR3: CASSSSTGDEQFF
DNA: TGTGCCAGCAGTTCCTCGACAGGGGATGAGCAGTTCTTC

V: TRBV9
D: -
size: -
length: 13
J: TRBJ2-6
CDR3: CASSVIGANVLTF
DNA: TGTGCCAGCAGCGTAATAGGGGCCAACGTCCTGACTTTC

V: TRBV12-5
D: -
size: -
length: 18
J: TRBJ2-7
CDR3: CASGLVLGVAGNSYEQYF
DNA: TGTGCTAGTGGTTTGGTATTAGGGGTGGCCGGCAACTCCTACGAGCAGTACTTC

V: TRBV6-5
D: -
size: -
length: 16
J: TRBJ1-6
CDR3: CASSYSDSYGDSPLHF
DNA: TGTGCCAGCAGTTACTCCGATTCCTACGGGGATTCACCCCTCCACTTT

V: TRBV7-8
D: TRBD1
size: once
length: 14
J: TRBJ2-1
CDR3: CASSTPDREDEQFF
DNA: TGTGCCAGCAGCACCCCGGACAGGGAAGATGAGCAGTTCTTC

V: TRBV15
D: -
size: -
length: 13
J: TRBJ2-7
CDR3: CATSRGDTYEQYF
DNA: TGTGCCACCAGCAGAGGGGACACCTACGAGCAGTACTTC

V: TRBV27
D: -
size: -
length: 13
J: TRBJ2-7
CDR3: CASSSPQTYEQYF
DNA: TGTGCCAGCAGCAGCCCACAGACCTACGAGCAGTACTTC

V: TRBV7-9
D: -
size: -
length: 17
J: TRBJ1-2
CDR3: CASSLRSWQGRVDGYTF
DNA: TGTGCCAGCAGCTTAAGGTCGTGGCAGGGTAGGGTGGATGGCTACACCTTC

V: TRBV7-8
D: TRBD2
size: -
length: 16
J: TRBJ2-1
CDR3: CASSLVWASGNNEQFF
DNA: TGTGCCAGCAGCTTAGTTTGGGCTAGCGGGAACAATGAGCAGTTCTTC

V: TRBV28
D: -
size: -
length: 12
J: TRBJ2-7
CDR3: CASTSNPYEQYF
DNA: TGTGCCAGCACCTCCAATCCTTACGAGCAGTACTTC

V: TRBV6-1
D: TRBD2
size: few
length: 12
J: TRBJ2-1
CDR3: CASSEVDGGVFF
DNA: TGTGCCAGCAGTGAAGTTGACGGGGGGGTATTCTTC

V: TRBV11-3
D: -
size: -
length: 13
J: TRBJ2-1
CDR3: CASSPTAGTQQFF
DNA: TGTGCCAGCAGCCCTACAGCCGGGACTCAGCAGTTCTTC

V: TRBV6-5
D: -
size: -
length: 13
J: TRBJ2-7
CDR3: CASRRDSNYEQYF
DNA: TGTGCCAGCAGGCGGGACAGCAATTACGAGCAGTACTTC

V: TRBV7-2
D: TRBD2
size: -
length: 17
J: TRBJ2-3
CDR3: CASSRSSGRAGGDTQYF
DNA: TGTGCCAGCAGCCGGTCTAGCGGGAGGGCCGGGGGAGATACGCAGTATTTT

V: TRBV27
D: -
size: -
length: 16
J: TRBJ2-5
CDR3: CASSLSRGLYQETQYF
DNA: TGTGCCAGCAGTTTATCTCGGGGTTTGTACCAAGAGACCCAGTACTTC

V: TRBV7-3
D: TRBD1
size: -
length: 13
J: TRBJ2-1
CDR3: CASSFTDRVEQFF
DNA: TGTGCCAGCAGCTTCACCGACAGGGTCGAGCAGTTCTTC

V: TRBV11-2
D: -
size: -
length: 14
J: TRBJ1-1
CDR3: CASSLVGGNTEAFF
DNA: TGTGCCAGCAGCTTAGTGGGGGGTAACACTGAAGCTTTCTTT

V: TRBV9
D: TRBD2
size: -
length: 16
J: TRBJ2-7
CDR3: CASSAGLAGVSYEQYF
DNA: TGTGCCAGCAGCGCAGGACTAGCGGGGGTATCCTACGAGCAGTACTTC

V: TRBV7-3
D: -
size: -
length: 14
J: TRBJ1-2
CDR3: CASSLTPGSDGYTF
DNA: TGTGCCAGCAGCTTAACTCCGGGATCGGATGGCTACACCTTC

V: TRBV19
D: -
size: -
length: 14
J: TRBJ1-5
CDR3: CASSKEKSNQPQHF
DNA: TGTGCCAGTAGTAAGGAGAAGAGCAATCAGCCCCAGCATTTT

V: TRBV7-2
D: TRBD1
size: -
length: 15
J: TRBJ1-2
CDR3: CASSLGDRGGYGYTF
DNA: TGTGCCAGCAGCTTAGGGGACAGGGGGGGATATGGCTACACCTTC

V: TRBV7-2
D: TRBD1
size: -
length: 15
J: TRBJ2-1
CDR3: CASSSDRALYNEQFF
DNA: TGTGCCAGCAGCTCCGACAGGGCCCTATACAATGAGCAGTTCTTC

V: TRBV6-4
D: -
size: -
length: 14
J: TRBJ1-1
CDR3: CASSKSGVNTEAFF
DNA: TGTGCCAGCAGTAAGTCAGGGGTGAACACTGAAGCTTTCTTT

V: TRBV4-3
D: TRBD1
size: -
length: 16
J: TRBJ1-1
CDR3: CASSQGLGQGADEAFF
DNA: TGCGCCAGCAGCCAAGGATTGGGGCAGGGGGCCGATGAAGCTTTCTTT

V: TRBV12-5
D: -
size: once
length: 13
J: TRBJ2-5
CDR3: CASGSTLEETQYF
DNA: TGTGCTAGTGGTTCCACGTTGGAGGAGACCCAGTACTTC

V: TRBV30
D: TRBD1
size: once
length: 14
J: TRBJ2-7
CDR3: CAWSGPGTGYEQYF
DNA: TGTGCCTGGAGCGGGCCCGGGACAGGCTACGAGCAGTACTTC

V: TRBV30
D: TRBD1
size: -
length: 15
J: TRBJ1-5
CDR3: CAWSPTDRPDQPQHF
DNA: TGTGCCTGGAGTCCGACGGACAGGCCAGATCAGCCCCAGCATTTT

V: TRBV7-2
D: TRBD1
size: -
length: 14
J: TRBJ1-2
CDR3: CASSPSDRGGGYTF
DNA: TGTGCCAGCAGCCCGTCGGACAGGGGCGGAGGCTACACCTTC

V: TRBV27
D: -
size: -
length: 16
J: TRBJ1-4
CDR3: CASSRQTVQAVEKLFF
DNA: TGTGCCAGCAGTCGCCAGACAGTTCAAGCTGTGGAAAAACTGTTTTTT

V: TRBV6-5
D: -
size: -
length: 12
J: TRBJ1-1
CDR3: CASSSGITEAFF
DNA: TGTGCCAGCAGCTCGGGAATCACTGAAGCTTTCTTT

V: TRBV29-1
D: -
size: -
length: 11
J: TRBJ1-3
CDR3: CSVFKGNTIYF
DNA: TGCAGCGTTTTTAAAGGAAACACCATATATTTT

V: TRBV29-1
D: -
size: -
length: 12
J: TRBJ1-1
CDR3: CSVVAGDTEAFF
DNA: TGCAGCGTCGTCGCGGGGGACACTGAAGCTTTCTTT

V: TRBV21-1
D: -
size: -
length: 15
J: TRBJ2-7
CDR3: CASSKQGALSYEQYF
DNA: TGTGCCAGCAGCAAACAGGGGGCACTCTCCTACGAGCAGTACTTC

V: TRBV7-9
D: TRBD1
size: -
length: 16
J: TRBJ2-4
CDR3: CASSSGQGIAKNIQYF
DNA: TGTGCCAGCAGCTCGGGACAGGGGATAGCCAAAAACATTCAGTACTTC